The clone carrying this T cell receptor (beta chain) was seen many times. These data come from a study of regulatory T cells in long-lasting Graves disease. Time point described: newly diagnosed GD, antithyroid drugs for less than 3 months. The TCR library was prepared using RNA isolated from PBMCs. Trimming cost V 3 bases and J 2 bases; bases outside gene matches: 3. From germline, CDR1 is SGHTA and CDR2 FQGNSA. The CDR3 covers 14 residues. CDR3 regions were amplified by Arm-PCR using iRepertoire HTBI primers to build TCR beta libraries. MiXCR was run by TCRdb on the multiplex PCR reads, yielding one entry per CDR3 protein. The repertoire includes roughly 500,000 distinct CDR3 sequences, 9.5% to 15% of them detected once, and about 8.9% sits in the top ten. These data also featured in a second study, about T cells in Graves' hyperthyroidism and ophthalmopathy. That paper adds: The study used the HTBI primer set for a first-round RT-PCR of the TCR CDR3.

The rearrangement joins TRBV7-2 to TRBJ2-7, with 8 nucleotides matching TRBD2. This TCR was sampled from a woman between 25 and 40 years old with Graves disease. This specimen consisted of peripheral blood mononuclear cells (PBMCs), obtained at new diagnosis, from a patient treated with antithyroid drugs. CDR3 amino acids: CASSFAGGTYEQYF. The CDR3 region has the DNA TGTGCCAGCAGCTTTGCGGGAGGAACCTACGAGCAGTACTTC.